One and the same sample provided the 26 T cell receptor beta chains below, sequenced in a study of blood T cell repertoires in COVID-19. TCRdb's copy holds only in-frame clones and misses some; the assay was immunoSEQ multiplex PCR. The sample records more than 85,000 clones, about 84% being singletons. The specimen sequenced was peripheral blood. Receptor source: a human donor in a cohort sampled during active COVID-19.

The chain has TRBV28 and TRBJ2-2, with 7 bases matching TRBD2. The V gene end was trimmed by 2 bases and the J gene end by 5 bases; junction bases not matched to a gene: 5. Germline V gene lookup returns CDR1 MDHEN and CDR2 SYDVKM. The CDR3 is 15 residues long. The CDR3 loop is CASSLAGVETGELFF. Here the CDR3 DNA reads TGTGCCAGCAGTTTAGCGGGAGTCGAGACCGGGGAGCTGTTTTTT.

The CDR3, as DNA: TGTGCCAGCAGTGCGGGACAGGTGGGGTCTCAGCCCCAGCATTTT. This codes for CASSAGQVGSQPQHF. The chain combines TRBV25-1 with TRBJ1-5; 8 positions match TRBD1. The germline gives CDR1 MGHDK, CDR2 SYGVNS. The CDR3 is 15 residues long. V lost 4 bases, J lost 6 bases, and 8 bases stayed unmatched.

The CDR3 spells CASSEVAGTSNYGYTF. The CDR3 bases are TGTGCCAGCAGTGAAGTCGCGGGGACCTCTAACTATGGCTACACCTTC. V is TRBV6-1 and J is TRBJ1-2, with D perhaps TRBD1 (5 bases). CDR3 size: 16 residues. The ends were cut back, 1 base at V and 0 bases at J, with 12 bases in the middle. Germline assignment: CDR1 MNHNS and CDR2 SASEGT.

CDR3 loop: CAISDTLDRNNEQFF. CDR3 nucleotide sequence: TGTGCCATCAGTGATACCCTAGATCGCAACAATGAGCAGTTCTTC. The V call is TRBV10-3, the J call TRBJ2-1; unclear D gene. V was cut by 3 bases and J by 5 bases, with 14 bases left in between. The CDR3 contains 15 residues. The germline V gene encodes CDR1 ENHRY and CDR2 SYGVKD.

CDR3 DNA: TGTGCCAGCAAGGGGCCAGGCACAGATACGCAGTATTTT. Residues: CASKGPGTDTQYF. The J gene is TRBJ2-3, the V gene TRBV28; D is perhaps TRBD1 (5 bases). The CDR3 has 13 residues. V gave up 7 bases and J gave up 1 base, with 9 bases separating them. Germline V CDR1 and CDR2: MDHEN, SYDVKM.

Ten or more counts support this clone. V gene TRBV18 combines with J gene TRBJ1-5; D ambiguous. This CDR3 spans 14 amino acids. Deletions cut 8 bases from V and 0 bases from J, with 11 bases between. Germline loops: CDR1 KGHSH, CDR2 LQKENI. Written as DNA, the CDR3 is TGTGCCAGCCCGGGGTGGGATAGCAATCAGCCCCAGCATTTT. It yields the protein CASPGWDSNQPQHF. The variable domain in full, with the rest retrieved from reference TRBV18 and TRBJ1-5, is NAGVMQNPRHLVRRRGQEARLRCSPMKGHSHVYWYRQLPEEGLKFMVYLQKENIIDESGMPKERFSAEFPKEGPSILRIQQVVRGDSAAYFCASPGWDSNQPQHFGDGTRLSIL.

The chain is built from TRBV25-1 and TRBJ2-5; TRBD1 aligns across 9 bases. The CDR3 is 15 amino acids. J lost 5 bases, V lost 5 bases, and 9 bases had no gene match. CDR1 and CDR2 from the germline V gene are MGHDK and SYGVNS. The CDR3 region is CASSLSTGGSETQYF. The CDR3 DNA reads as TGTGCCAGCAGTTTGAGTACAGGGGGCTCGGAGACCCAGTACTTC. The full variable domain, its missing parts supplied by reference TRBV25-1 and TRBJ2-5, is EADIYQTPRYLVIGTGKKITLECSQTMGHDKMYWYQQDPGMELHLIHYSYGVNSTEKGDLSSESTVSRIRTEHFPLTLESARPSHTSQYLCASSLSTGGSETQYFGPGTRLLVL.

This clone appeared a few times. Other nucleotide sequences from this sample produce the same CDR3. CDR3 sequence reads: CSVEGGQLNTEAFF. CDR3 coding DNA: TGCAGCGTTGAAGGCGGGCAGTTGAACACTGAAGCTTTCTTT. The rearrangement links TRBV29-1 to TRBJ1-1; D uncertain. The CDR3 consists of 14 residues. V dropped 1 base and J dropped 0 bases, with 9 bases sitting between them. CDR1 and CDR2 from the germline V gene are SQVTM and ANQGSEA.

J is TRBJ1-6 and V is TRBV9; tentatively, D is TRBD1 (5 bases). CDR1 SGDLS and CDR2 YYNGEE come from the germline V gene. CDR3 size: 15 residues. Trimming stripped 0 bases from V and 9 bases from J, with 13 bases between. The CDR3 DNA is TGTGCCAGCAGCGTAGAGGTGGGGCACAGTTCACCCCTCCACTTT. Translating gives CASSVEVGHSSPLHF.

The chain links TRBV6-4 to TRBJ2-3; D may be TRBD2 (5 bases). V lost 0 bases and J lost 2, with 12 bases in between. Germline V CDR1 and CDR2: MRHNA, SNTAGT. There are 16 residues in the CDR3. DNA for the CDR3: TGTGCCAGCAGTGACTCGCACCGGGGATACACAGATACGCAGTATTTT. Translating it yields CASSDSHRGYTDTQYF.

This clone was seen a few times. The chain carries TRBV2 and TRBJ1-5; TRBD1 agrees at 9 bases. The germline CDR1 and CDR2 sequences are SNHLY and FYNNEI. Germline trimming cut 4 bases from V and 6 bases from J; bases unmatched to any gene: 4. CDR3 size: 14 residues. CDR3 nucleotide sequence: TGTGCCAGCAGTGCGCACAGGGGGCCTCAGCCCCAGCATTTT. The encoded protein is CASSAHRGPQPQHF.

V and J are TRBV6-6 and TRBJ1-1; the match to TRBD1 covers 7 bases. The CDR3 is made up of 14 amino acids. With V trimmed by 6 bases and J by 2 bases, 6 bases remained unmatched. The germline CDR1 and CDR2 sequences are MNHNY and SVGAGI (reference sequence). CDR3: CASSFGQENTEAFF. CDR3 in DNA: TGTGCCAGCAGCTTTGGACAGGAAAACACTGAAGCTTTCTTT.

The V and J genes are TRBV3-1 (or the pseudogene TRBV3-2) and TRBJ2-7; TRBD2 aligns across 8 bases. The CDR3 consists of 16 residues. CDR1 is LGHDT and CDR2 is YNNKEL in the germline V gene (reference sequence). J was trimmed by 1 base and V by 6 bases; bases with no gene match: 11. The CDR3 DNA sequence: TGTGCCAGCAGTCCATATGGGACTAGTGGGTCCTACGAGCAGTACTTC. It translates to CASSPYGTSGSYEQYF.

The chain employs TRBV28 and TRBJ2-3; tentative D call: TRBD2 (6 bases). CDR1 is MDHEN, CDR2 SYDVKM, per germline. Trimming pared 3 bases from V and 5 bases from J, leaving 18 bases between. The CDR3 length is 16 residues. Here the CDR3 reads CASSLGGTGHGDTQYF. The DNA for the CDR3 is TGTGCCAGCAGTTTGGGGGGAACGGGCCACGGAGATACGCAGTATTTT. Variable domain in full (rest from reference TRBV28 and TRBJ2-3): DVKVTQSSRYLVKRTGEKVFLECVQDMDHENMFWYRQDPGLGLRLIYFSYDVKMKEKGDIPEGYSVSREKKERFSLILESASTNQTSMYLCASSLGGTGHGDTQYFGPGTRLTVL.

J is TRBJ1-2 and V is TRBV19; D remains unclear. The CDR3 consists of 15 residues. Germline CDR1 LNHDA, CDR2 SQIVND (reference sequence). V gave up 1 base and J gave up 0 bases, with 9 bases separating them. CDR3 region: CASSIAQIANYGYTF. In DNA, the CDR3 is TGTGCCAGTAGTATAGCACAGATAGCTAACTATGGCTACACCTTC.

The chain is built from TRBV9 and TRBJ1-4; no clear D gene. The CDR3 has 15 amino acids. Trimming cost V 4 bases and J 3 bases, with 13 bases left between them. CDR1 is SGDLS, CDR2 YYNGEE, per germline. The CDR3 protein is CASSSRELSNEKLFF. The CDR3 DNA follows: TGTGCCAGCAGCAGCCGGGAGCTCTCTAATGAAAAACTGTTTTTT.

V is TRBV19 and J is TRBJ2-4, with TRBD2 identical over 8 bases. Germline assignment: CDR1 LNHDA and CDR2 SQIVND (reference sequence). The CDR3 runs to 15 residues. J was trimmed by 7 bases and V by 4 bases; bases with no gene match: 9. CDR3 region: CASSTQAGERNIQYF. The CDR3 bases are TGTGCCAGTAGTACCCAAGCGGGAGAAAGGAACATTCAGTACTTC.

The J gene is TRBJ1-2, the V gene TRBV28, with D tentatively TRBD1 (5 bases). The CDR3 is 14 residues long. Between the trimmed V and J ends, which lost 7 bases and 2 bases, there was a span of 14 bases. The germline V gene encodes CDR1 MDHEN and CDR2 SYDVKM. The CDR3 DNA reads TGTGCCAGCATCCGGGGGGATATGAACTATGGCTACACCTTC. Translating gives CASIRGDMNYGYTF.

This rearrangement joins TRBV6-1 to TRBJ1-6; possibly TRBD1 for D (6 bases). Germline loops: CDR1 MNHNS, CDR2 SASEGT. The length of the CDR3 is 16 residues. Trimming left V 4 bases short and J 4 bases short, with 14 bases between. CDR3 sequence: CASSGEEGVYNSPLHF. CDR3 nucleotides: TGTGCCAGCAGTGGAGAAGAGGGGGTATATAATTCACCCCTCCACTTT.

This chain joins TRBV7-9 and TRBJ2-7; TRBD1 matches at 9 bases. The CDR3 loop spans 16 amino acids. Germline V gives CDR1 SEHNR, CDR2 FQNEAQ (reference sequence). V shed 3 bases, J shed 1 base, and the junction held 7 bases outside the gene matches. Here the CDR3 reads CASSFTGQGRSYEQYF. The DNA for the CDR3 is TGTGCCAGCAGCTTTACGGGACAGGGCAGGTCCTACGAGCAGTACTTC.

The V gene is TRBV2, the J gene TRBJ2-7; D possibly corresponds to TRBD2 (6 bases). CDR1 is SNHLY, CDR2 FYNNEI, per germline. CDR3 length: 11 residues. The V gene lost 8 bases and the J gene lost 4 bases, with 9 bases spanning the gap. CDR3 residues: CASGTDYEQYF. DNA of the CDR3: TGTGCCAGCGGGACTGATTACGAGCAGTACTTC.

The chain combines TRBV7-9 with TRBJ1-2; the D gene is possibly TRBD1 (5 bases). Trimming shortened V by 1 base and J by 2 bases, and 8 bases separated the two germline ends. Germline V gene sequence: CDR1 SEHNR, CDR2 FQNEAQ (reference sequence). The CDR3 runs 14 residues. CDR3 DNA sequence: TGTGCCAGCAGCTTAGTCTCAGGGAACTATGGCTACACCTTC. It encodes CASSLVSGNYGYTF.

V and J are TRBV7-9 and TRBJ1-1, with D possibly being TRBD1 (5 bases). Trimming shortened V by 3 bases and J by 5 bases, and 10 bases separated the two germline ends. Per the germline V gene, CDR1 is SEHNR and CDR2 is FQNEAQ (reference sequence). CDR3 length: 13 residues. CDR3 sequence: CASSFRAGTEAFF. The CDR3 DNA sequence: TGTGCCAGCAGCTTTAGAGCAGGGACTGAAGCTTTCTTT.

V usage is TRBV6-1 and J usage is TRBJ2-1, with TRBD1 identical over 7 bases. The J segment lost 7 bases and the V segment lost 3 bases, leaving 3 bases of the junction unmatched. The CDR3 length is 13 residues. Germline CDR1 is MNHNS and CDR2 is SASEGT. The CDR3 protein is CASSEDRRNEQFF. CDR3 DNA: TGTGCCAGCAGTGAGGACAGGAGGAATGAGCAGTTCTTC.

The chain is built from TRBV5-1 and TRBJ2-4, with 11 bases fitting TRBD2. Germline V gene data show CDR1 as SGHRS and CDR2 as YFSETQ. This CDR3 has 17 residues. V lost 2 bases, J lost 5 bases, and 9 bases stayed unmatched. CDR3 bases: TGCGCCAGCAGCTTAGCGGGGCTAGCGGGAGGCGAAAACATTCAGTACTTC. Translating gives CASSLAGLAGGENIQYF.

In its sample, this clone was seen a few times. This chain joins TRBV15 and TRBJ1-2, with 8 bases aligning to TRBD1. The J segment lost 0 bases and the V segment lost 3 bases, leaving 12 bases of the junction unmatched. The germline gives CDR1 LNHNV, CDR2 YYDKDF (reference sequence). There are 18 residues in the CDR3. CDR3 nucleotides: TGTGCCACCAGCAGGGGCTATGGACAGGGTAGAGCTAACTATGGCTACACCTTC. Residues: CATSRGYGQGRANYGYTF.